One sample yielded the 15 T cell receptor beta chains listed below, sequenced in a study of blood T cell repertoires in COVID-19. The data were produced by immunoSEQ multiplex PCR, yet TCRdb's version contains in-frame clones alone and is incomplete. The table shows some 200,000 clones, with approximately 86% occurring only once. What was sequenced was PBMCs or T cells enriched from blood (not recorded which). Source of these receptors: a young woman who had recovered from COVID-19.

The rearrangement links TRBV30 to TRBJ1-5; 7 positions agree with TRBD1. The CDR3 loop spans 13 amino acids. Germline V gene lookup returns CDR1 GTSNPN and CDR2 SVGIG (reference sequence). The V and J ends lost 6 bases and 7 bases, in that order; junction bases with no gene match: 9. The CDR3 spells CACEKTGVQPQHF. The CDR3 DNA reads as TGTGCCTGCGAAAAAACAGGGGTCCAGCCCCAGCATTTT.

The chain recombines TRBV4-1 with TRBJ2-7; possibly TRBD1 for D (6 bases). Germline V gives CDR1 MGHRA, CDR2 YSYEKL. CDR3 length: 16 amino acids. The V end lost 0 bases, the J end lost 6 bases, and 18 bases lay between the germline ends. The CDR3 spells CASSQETGDLIAEQYF. CDR3 in DNA: TGCGCCAGCAGCCAAGAGACAGGAGACCTAATAGCCGAGCAGTACTTC.

V gene TRBV7-9 combines with J gene TRBJ2-7; 7 nucleotides agree with TRBD2. J gave up 4 bases and V 2 bases, and 5 bases lay outside the gene matches. The CDR3 is 14 residues long. The germline CDR1 and CDR2 sequences are SEHNR and FQNEAQ (reference sequence). This chain's CDR3 is CASSLRGGDYEQYF. CDR3 nucleotide sequence: TGTGCCAGCAGCTTACGCGGGGGTGATTACGAGCAGTACTTC.

The J gene is TRBJ1-2, the V gene TRBV6-5; D gene unclear. Germline loops: CDR1 MNHEY, CDR2 SVGAGI. V was trimmed by 0 bases and J by 8 bases, leaving 10 bases between them. The CDR3 runs 13 residues. CDR3 region: CASSYSREGGYTF. CDR3 bases: TGTGCCAGCAGTTACTCCCGAGAGGGCGGCTACACCTTC.

The V and J genes are TRBV6-4 and TRBJ1-1, with D perhaps matching TRBD1 (5 bases). CDR3 length: 13 amino acids. V was cut by 5 bases and J by 1 base, with 8 bases left in between. CDR1 and CDR2 (germline): MRHNA, SNTAGT. CDR3 sequence (DNA): TGTGCCAGCAGTTTACAGGCGAACACTGAAGCTTTCTTT. Protein sequence: CASSLQANTEAFF.

J is TRBJ2-7 and V is TRBV5-1, with 13 bases that match TRBD2. Trimming cost V 4 bases and J 5 bases; bases outside gene matches: 12. The CDR3 is 17 amino acids. Germline V CDR1 and CDR2: SGHRS, YFSETQ. The CDR3 nucleotides read TGCGCCAGCAGCCCCATTCTTGGAGGGACTAGCGGGAACGAGCAGTACTTC. Translation gives CASSPILGGTSGNEQYF.

This sequence joins TRBV5-4 and TRBJ1-4; 8 bases map to TRBD1. Trimming took 4 bases from V and 6 from J; bases not matched to a gene: 8. CDR1 and CDR2 from the germline V gene are SGHNT and YYREEE (reference sequence). The CDR3 length is 15 residues. The CDR3 sequence: CASSQNRGIDEKLFF. The CDR3 nucleotides are TGTGCCAGCAGCCAAAACAGGGGGATTGATGAAAAACTGTTTTTT.

A single count supports this clone. This chain uses TRBV2 with TRBJ2-2, with 12 bases that match TRBD2. In germline, CDR1 is SNHLY, CDR2 FYNNEI. The CDR3 runs to 15 residues. Trimming took 6 bases from V and 1 from J; bases not matched to a gene: 0. CDR3 sequence: CASRGLAGNTGELFF. The CDR3, as DNA: TGTGCCAGCAGGGGACTAGCGGGGAACACCGGGGAGCTGTTTTTT.

This clone was seen a few times. The chain uses TRBV30 and TRBJ1-4, with TRBD1 identical over 10 bases. V lost 4 bases and J lost 5; bases outside the gene matches: 7. The CDR3 loop spans 15 amino acids. Germline V gives CDR1 GTSNPN, CDR2 SVGIG (reference sequence). The CDR3 DNA sequence: TGTGCCTGGAAAAGACCGGGACAGGGGAATGAAAAACTGTTTTTT. Its protein is CAWKRPGQGNEKLFF.

The chain has TRBV4-1 and TRBJ1-5; D remains ambiguous. The CDR3 runs to 16 residues. Germline V gene sequence: CDR1 MGHRA, CDR2 YSYEKL. The V gene lost 1 base and the J gene lost 9 bases, with 19 bases spanning the gap. Here the CDR3 DNA reads TGCGCCAGCAGCCAAGCCCCTCCCCCCAAGCCCTGGCCCCAGCATTTT. Protein sequence: CASSQAPPPKPWPQHF.

In this sample, this clone turned up a few times. V usage is TRBV19 and J usage is TRBJ1-6; possible D gene TRBD1, 5 bases. V was cut by 3 bases and J by 8 bases, with 14 bases left in between. Germline loops: CDR1 LNHDA, CDR2 SQIVND (reference sequence). This CDR3 comprises 15 residues. The CDR3 region is CASSMSAGSDSPLHF. DNA of the CDR3: TGTGCCAGTAGTATGAGCGCAGGGTCCGATTCACCCCTCCACTTT.

This clone was recorded a few times. The same CDR3 arises from other DNA sequences in this sample as well. The chain joins TRBV4-1 to TRBJ1-5, with 9 bases aligning to TRBD1. The junction had 4 bases not matched to a gene; V was cut back by 3 bases and J by 7 bases. Germline lookup yields CDR1 MGHRA and CDR2 YSYEKL. There are 14 residues in the CDR3. CDR3 DNA: TGCGCCAGCAGCCAGGGACAGGGAGGGCAGCCCCAGCATTTT. As protein: CASSQGQGGQPQHF.

The chain recombines TRBV29-1 with TRBJ2-1, with TRBD2 matching over 11 bases. V lost 4 bases to trimming and J lost 9 bases; unmatched junction nucleotides: 8. This CDR3 is built from 14 residues. Germline values: CDR1 SQVTM, CDR2 ANQGSEA. The CDR3 region is CSVATSGTSGEQFF. The CDR3 DNA reads as TGCAGCGTTGCGACTAGCGGGACAAGTGGTGAGCAGTTCTTC.

The count of this clone is one. The rearrangement uses TRBV7-3 and TRBJ2-5; TRBD1 matches at 8 bases. Germline V CDR1 and CDR2: SGHTA, FQGTGA. The CDR3 sequence is 17 residues long. Trimming took 1 base from V and 10 from J; bases not matched to a gene: 17. CDR3 amino acids: CASSLSLVTRDRGIQYF. The CDR3 coding sequence is TGTGCCAGCAGCTTAAGTTTGGTAACTAGAGACAGGGGAATCCAGTACTTC.

V gene TRBV7-2 combines with J gene TRBJ2-7; 13 bases agree with TRBD2. J was trimmed by 4 bases and V by 2 bases; bases with no gene match: 11. This CDR3 is 18 amino acids long. Germline loops: CDR1 SGHTA, CDR2 FQGNSA. The CDR3: CASSLFSETSGRRYEQYF. DNA for the CDR3: TGTGCCAGCAGCTTATTTTCGGAGACTAGCGGGAGGAGGTACGAGCAGTACTTC.